The sequence of this T cell receptor beta chain was determined in a study of blood T cells in healthy people across ages. PCR was performed a second time for roughly 7 to 12 cycles using a sample-barcoded 5' primer and a J-beta primer mix. TCRdb called the 5' RACE reads again in MiXCR, with one record for every CDR3 protein. The sample has 1.5 million to 2 million distinct CDR3 sequences, over 25% seen once; the top ten hold 7.7%. This CDR3 contains 13 residues. Germline lookup yields CDR1 SEHNR and CDR2 FQNEAQ (reference sequence). Trimming took off 5 bases at V and 8 bases at J, with 13 bases between the two ends.

The gene calls are TRBV7-9 and TRBJ2-1, with D unresolved. The TCR comes from a woman aged 25 to 39 in good health. Sequencing was performed on blood. CDR3 amino acids: CASSAARKHEQFF. DNA for the CDR3: TGTGCCAGCAGCGCTGCTAGGAAGCATGAGCAGTTCTTC.